Below, 27 T cell receptor beta chains from the same sample are listed, as sequenced in a study of CD8+CD57+ T cells in acquired aplastic anemia. Genomic DNA acted as the template from which TCR beta VDJ combination and CDR3 sequence profiling were carried out. TCRdb called the reads again in MiXCR, with one record for every CDR3 protein. The data hold approximately 380,000 distinct CDR3 sequences, with roughly 68% observed a single time. The sample was sorted CD4+, CD8+, or CD8+CD57+ T cells (not recorded which) from PBMCs. The receptors derive from a human donor in good health, serving as a control.

The chain links TRBV7-9 to TRBJ1-4; D is undetermined. V gave up 3 bases and J gave up 5 bases, with 16 bases separating them. The germline gives CDR1 SEHNR, CDR2 FQNEAQ (reference sequence). The CDR3 runs 16 residues. As DNA, the CDR3 is TGTGCCAGCAGCTTTGGTGGTAGGCCCCTCAATGAAAAACTGTTTTTT. This sequence encodes CASSFGGRPLNEKLFF.

In its sample, this clonotype was seen a few times. The J gene is TRBJ2-7, the V gene TRBV7-3, with D perhaps TRBD1 (5 bases). V dropped 5 bases and J dropped 0 bases, with 11 bases sitting between them. This CDR3 has 14 residues. Per the germline V gene, CDR1 is SGHTA and CDR2 is FQGTGA. The CDR3: CASSPGHSSYEQYF. The DNA for the CDR3 is TGTGCCAGCAGCCCCGGACACAGCTCCTACGAGCAGTACTTC. The variable domain in full, completed from reference TRBV7-3 and TRBJ2-7, reads GAGVSQTPSNKVTEKGKYVELRCDPISGHTALYWYRQSLGQGPEFLIYFQGTGAADDSGLPNDRFFAVRPEGSVSTLKIQRTERGDSAVYLCASSPGHSSYEQYFGPGTRLTVT.

This chain connects TRBV5-4 to TRBJ1-2; D gene ambiguous. The germline V gene has CDR1 SGHNT and CDR2 YYREEE (reference sequence). Trimming cost V 4 bases and J 3 bases, with 10 bases left between them. The CDR3 runs to 13 residues. The CDR3 is CASSKAADYGYTF. CDR3 sequence (DNA): TGTGCCAGCAGCAAGGCAGCGGACTATGGCTACACCTTC.

The chain has TRBV5-5 and TRBJ1-2; D is ambiguous. The length of the CDR3 is 12 residues. V was pared by 7 bases and J by 3 bases, with 10 bases between. CDR1 and CDR2 (germline): SGHKS, YYEKEE (reference sequence). CDR3 region: CASAVVDYGYTF. The CDR3 DNA reads TGTGCCAGCGCCGTAGTTGACTATGGCTACACCTTC.

V gene TRBV7-4 combines with J gene TRBJ2-7, with 8 bases fitting TRBD1. This CDR3 region has 15 residues. The V gene end was trimmed by 5 bases and the J gene end by 10 bases; junction bases not matched to a gene: 16. Germline assignment: CDR1 SGHVT and CDR2 SQSDAQ. The CDR3 DNA sequence: TGTGCCAGCAGCGCTGGACAGGGAATATCCTACTCACAGTACTTC. Translating it yields CASSAGQGISYSQYF.

This clonotype has ten or more counts. This chain joins TRBV4-2 and TRBJ2-1; perhaps TRBD1 as D (5 bases). The germline gives CDR1 LGHNA, CDR2 YNFKEQ. There are 17 residues in the CDR3. Trimming removed 0 bases from V and 2 bases from J, with 14 bases in between. In nucleotides, the CDR3 is TGTGCCAGCAGCCAAGATCAGGGCGCGTCACCCTACAATGAGCAGTTCTTC. Protein sequence: CASSQDQGASPYNEQFF.

This clonotype was recorded many times. V gene TRBV11-2 combines with J gene TRBJ2-1; 9 bases match TRBD2. V shed 5 bases, J shed 6 bases, and the junction held 8 bases outside the gene matches. Per germline, CDR1 SGHAT and CDR2 FQNNGV. CDR3 length: 15 amino acids. This CDR3 reads CASSLRGGSVNEQFF. CDR3 nucleotides: TGTGCCAGCAGCCTGCGGGGGGGATCGGTCAATGAGCAGTTCTTC. Combining the CDR3 with reference TRBV11-2 and TRBJ2-1 gives the whole variable domain EAGVAQSPRYKIIEKRQSVAFWCNPISGHATLYWYQQILGQGPKLLIQFQNNGVVDDSQLPKDRFSAERLKGVDSTLKIQPAKLEDSAVYLCASSLRGGSVNEQFFGPGTRLTVL.

This clonotype was detected many times. The genes are TRBV12-3 or TRBV12-4 and TRBJ1-5, with TRBD1 as a possible D gene (5 bases). The V and J ends lost 6 bases and 2 bases respectively, with 11 bases between them. This CDR3 region has 14 residues. CDR3 DNA: TGTGCCAGCAGACAACAAGGGGGCAATCAGCCCCAGCATTTT. Translated, it gives CASRQQGGNQPQHF.

Remarks on this clonotype: A read error is likely, as this CDR3 ends without the conserved phenylalanine or tryptophan. Because the CDR3's place on the DNA is in doubt, the DNA is left out and the CDR3 is given as listed by TCRdb. This sequence joins TRBV7-8 and TRBJ1-2; TRBD1, the table's D call, lacks a check against the DNA. In germline, CDR1 is SGHVS, CDR2 FQNEAQ. The CDR3 contains 13 residues when both ends are counted. The CDR3 loop is CASSQTGGQYEHY.

V usage is TRBV20-1 and J usage is TRBJ2-3, with D perhaps being TRBD1 or TRBD2 (5 bases each). The V gene's germline CDR1 is DFQATT and CDR2 SNEGSKA (reference sequence). V shed 5 bases and J shed 15 bases, with 18 bases lying between them. The CDR3 is 11 amino acids. The CDR3 DNA follows: TGCAGTGCTCGCCGGGACCCCGCCTTATATTTT. Protein product: CSARRDPALYF.

This clonotype was found many times. In DNA form, the CDR3 reads TGCAGTGCTAGAGAGGGGACAGGCACTGAAGCTTTCTTT. Its protein is CSAREGTGTEAFF. The V call is TRBV20-1, the J call TRBJ1-1, with 8 bases matching TRBD1. Germline V gene sequence: CDR1 DFQATT, CDR2 SNEGSKA (reference sequence). J gave up 4 bases and V 0 bases, and 1 base lay outside the gene matches. The CDR3 length is 13 residues.

This clonotype was found many times. V usage is TRBV20-1 and J usage is TRBJ1-4, with D perhaps matching TRBD1 (6 bases). Germline CDR1 and CDR2: DFQATT and SNEGSKA (reference sequence). This CDR3 is 17 amino acids long. V was cut by 5 bases and J by 7 bases, with 26 bases left in between. CDR3 region: CSASTKQGIGYGEKLFF. In DNA, the CDR3 is TGCAGTGCTTCGACCAAACAGGGAATAGGCTACGGTGAAAAACTGTTTTTT.

A remark on this clonotype: It is likely a read error, because the conserved phenylalanine at the end of the CDR3 is missing. The DNA is left out, because the CDR3 cannot be placed on it with certainty; the CDR3 is given as TCRdb lists it. V and J are TRBV7-2 and TRBJ1-2; the D segment call TRBD1 is taken from the table without a DNA check. Both ends counted, the CDR3 spans 13 residues. The germline CDR1 and CDR2 sequences are SGHTA and FQGNSA. The CDR3 reads CASSFRRISVSTP.

The chain recombines TRBV12-3 or TRBV12-4 with TRBJ1-1; D might be TRBD1 (6 bases). The CDR3 is made up of 12 amino acids. Trimming removed 9 bases at V and 6 bases at J, with 14 bases between. The CDR3 here is CASNERGAEAFF. CDR3 sequence (DNA): TGTGCCAGTAATGAGAGGGGGGCTGAAGCTTTCTTT.

In its sample, this clonotype was seen many times. The CDR3 coding sequence is TGTGCCAGCAGTTACTCTCGGGCTCAAGAGACCCAGTACTTC. This sequence encodes CASSYSRAQETQYF. This chain connects TRBV6-6 to TRBJ2-5; no definite D call. Trimming removed 0 bases from V and 2 bases from J, with 7 bases in between. Germline CDR1 reads MNHNY; CDR2 reads SVGAGI (reference sequence). The CDR3 loop spans 14 amino acids.

This clonotype was seen at least ten times. J is TRBJ2-2 and V is TRBV13, with D possibly being TRBD1 or TRBD2 (5 bases each). Trimming removed 6 bases from V and 3 bases from J, with 17 bases in between. Germline V gene lookup returns CDR1 PRHDT and CDR2 FYEKMQ (reference sequence). CDR3 length equals 16 residues. The CDR3 here is CASRGPLGEDTGELFF. The CDR3 DNA sequence: TGTGCCAGCAGGGGTCCGTTGGGGGAAGACACCGGGGAGCTGTTTTTT.

J is TRBJ1-1 and V is TRBV24-1; 7 positions match TRBD1. Looked up from germline, CDR1 is KGHDR and CDR2 is SFDVKD. V lost 8 bases and J lost 10; bases outside the gene matches: 12. This CDR3 is 13 amino acids long. The CDR3 DNA reads as TGTGCCACCAAGCGCCAGACAGGGAGCCGAGCTTTCTTT. Protein sequence: CATKRQTGSRAFF.

As for this clonotype: At one of its ends the junction is not consistent with the germline gene, which may arise from a read error. V is TRBV10-3 and J is TRBJ2-7; D remains ambiguous. Germline lookup yields CDR1 ENHRY and CDR2 SYGVKD. The CDR3 has 14 residues. The CDR3 coding sequence is TGTGCCATCAGCGAGCCGAGCAGGAGCTACGAGCAGTCCTTC. It codes for CAISEPSRSYEQSF.

Ten or more counts support this clonotype. This chain connects TRBV19 to TRBJ1-5; D is undetermined. Germline loops: CDR1 LNHDA, CDR2 SQIVND (reference sequence). The CDR3 is 17 residues long. The V and J ends lost 1 base and 2 bases respectively, with 15 bases between them. CDR3 coding DNA: TGTGCCAGTAGTATAGGGCTTAAGGGAGCGGGCAATCAGCCCCAGCATTTT. It specifies CASSIGLKGAGNQPQHF.

The chain has TRBV5-6 and TRBJ1-2, with D perhaps TRBD1 (6 bases). Germline lookup yields CDR1 SGHDT and CDR2 YYEEEE. CDR3 length: 15 amino acids. Between the trimmed V and J ends, which lost 4 bases and 5 bases, there was a span of 18 bases. CDR3 DNA: TGTGCCAGCAGCCTGCCAGGGGAACCCGTTTATGGCTACACCTTC. Amino acids: CASSLPGEPVYGYTF.

The gene calls are TRBV7-9 and TRBJ2-7; TRBD1 agrees at 9 bases. CDR1 is SEHNR and CDR2 is FQNEAQ in the germline V gene (reference sequence). Trimming took 5 bases from V and 4 from J; bases not matched to a gene: 15. The CDR3 covers 17 residues. DNA for the CDR3: TGTGCCAGCAGCAGCCAATTAACAGGGGGCGCGGGGTACGAGCAGTACTTC. This sequence encodes CASSSQLTGGAGYEQYF.

The chain is built from TRBV20-1 and TRBJ2-6; D is unclear. Trimming took off 5 bases at V and 9 bases at J, with 17 bases between the two ends. CDR1 and CDR2 from the germline V gene are DFQATT and SNEGSKA (reference sequence). The CDR3 loop spans 14 amino acids. The CDR3 DNA sequence: TGCAGTGCTCACGCCCCTTCTGGCAACAACGTCCTGACTTTC. It translates to CSAHAPSGNNVLTF.

CDR3 sequence reads: CASSREGTTEAFF. The CDR3 region has the DNA TGTGCCAGCAGCCGCGAGGGGACGACTGAAGCTTTCTTT. The chain carries TRBV12-3 or TRBV12-4 and TRBJ1-1; TRBD1 is a possible D gene (5 bases). This CDR3 is 13 amino acids long. Trimming cost V 6 bases and J 5 bases, with 13 bases left between them.

V gene TRBV12-3 or TRBV12-4 combines with J gene TRBJ1-1; D not certain. The ends were cut back, 6 bases at V and 7 bases at J, with 15 bases in the middle. This CDR3 spans 13 amino acids. In DNA, the CDR3 is TGTGCCAGCAGCCAAGCGGGGTGGAATGAAGCTTTCTTT. It is translated as CASSQAGWNEAFF.

On this clonotype itself: Because it lacks the conserved phenylalanine or tryptophan at the end, this CDR3 is likely a read error. Because the CDR3's place on the DNA is in doubt, the DNA is left out and the CDR3 is given as listed by TCRdb. The V call is TRBV9, the J call TRBJ1-5. CDR1 is SGDLS and CDR2 is YYNGEE in the germline V gene. The CDR3 is 13 residues long, counting both termini. CDR3 in amino acids: CASSLGTANSGYI.

The chain is built from TRBV12-3 or TRBV12-4 and TRBJ2-7; D uncertain. The CDR3 covers 12 residues. V gave up 6 bases and J gave up 4 bases, with 10 bases separating them. CDR3 sequence (DNA): TGTGCCAGCAGCCAGACGTGGTACGAGCAGTACTTC. It codes for CASSQTWYEQYF.

This clonotype was found many times. The V gene is TRBV6-5, the J gene TRBJ1-1; 8 bases are shared with TRBD1. The germline V gene has CDR1 MNHEY and CDR2 SVGAGI. The CDR3 loop spans 14 amino acids. Trimming took 4 bases from V and 1 from J; bases not matched to a gene: 2. The CDR3 here is CASSSTGENTEAFF. DNA of the CDR3: TGTGCCAGCAGTTCGACAGGGGAGAACACTGAAGCTTTCTTT.